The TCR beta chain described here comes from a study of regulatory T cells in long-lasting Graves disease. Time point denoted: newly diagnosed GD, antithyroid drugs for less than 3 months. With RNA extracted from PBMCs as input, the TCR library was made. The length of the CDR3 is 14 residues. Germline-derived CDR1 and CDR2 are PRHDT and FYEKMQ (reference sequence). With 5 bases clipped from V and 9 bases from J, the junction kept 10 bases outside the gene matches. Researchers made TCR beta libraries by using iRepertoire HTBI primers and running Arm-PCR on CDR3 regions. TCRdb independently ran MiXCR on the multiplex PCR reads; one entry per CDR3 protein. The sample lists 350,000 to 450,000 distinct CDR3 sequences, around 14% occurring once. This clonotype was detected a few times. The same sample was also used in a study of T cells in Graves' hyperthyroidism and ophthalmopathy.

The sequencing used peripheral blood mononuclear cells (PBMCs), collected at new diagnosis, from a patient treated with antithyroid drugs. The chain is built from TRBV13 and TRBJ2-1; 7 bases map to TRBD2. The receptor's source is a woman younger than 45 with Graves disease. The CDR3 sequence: CASSVSGTNSEQFF. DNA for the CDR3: TGTGCCAGCAGCGTAAGCGGGACTAACAGTGAGCAGTTCTTC.